This T cell receptor (beta chain) was observed in a study of CD8 T cells in Susac syndrome. Study-level information: Patients with Susac syndrome were therapy-naive, on corticosteroids, or on intravenous immunoglobulin alone at blood draw. Broader study findings: In Susac syndrome, CD8+ expansion was highest in TEMRA and active disease. Susac-specific public clones in total CD8+ repertoires numbered about 17; in CD8+ TEMRA repertoires, they numbered several.

With regard to this clonotype: Antigen: not known.

With random hexamers, 0.5 to 1 ug RNA was reverse transcribed. MiXCR was run by TCRdb on the immunoSEQ multiplex PCR reads, yielding one entry per CDR3 protein. The table lists some 97,000 distinct CDR3 sequences, 95% of them singletons. Between the trimmed V and J ends, which lost 0 bases and 2 bases, there was a span of 9 bases. CDR3 length: 15 amino acids. Germline-derived CDR1 and CDR2 are LNHNV and YYDKDF (reference sequence). This TCR derives from a human donor with Susac syndrome. The sample consisted of CD8+ T cells from PBMCs. The rearrangement joins TRBV15 to TRBJ2-3; weak D call: TRBD1 (6 bases). CDR3 protein: CATSRDRGNTDTQYF. CDR3 DNA: TGTGCCACCAGCAGAGACAGGGGTAACACAGATACGCAGTATTTT.